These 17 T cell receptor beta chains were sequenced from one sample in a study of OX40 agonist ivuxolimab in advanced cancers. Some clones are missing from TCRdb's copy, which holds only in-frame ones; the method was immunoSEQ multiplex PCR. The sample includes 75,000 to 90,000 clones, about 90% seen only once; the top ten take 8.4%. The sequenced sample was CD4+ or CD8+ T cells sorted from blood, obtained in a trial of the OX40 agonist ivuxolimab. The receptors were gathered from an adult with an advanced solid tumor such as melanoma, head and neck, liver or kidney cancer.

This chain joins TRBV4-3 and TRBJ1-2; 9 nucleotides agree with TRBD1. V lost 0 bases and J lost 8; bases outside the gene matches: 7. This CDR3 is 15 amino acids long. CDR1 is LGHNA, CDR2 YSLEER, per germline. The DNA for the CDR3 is TGCGCCAGCAGCCAAGACAGAGGGACAGGGTGGGGCTACACCTTC. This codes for CASSQDRGTGWGYTF.

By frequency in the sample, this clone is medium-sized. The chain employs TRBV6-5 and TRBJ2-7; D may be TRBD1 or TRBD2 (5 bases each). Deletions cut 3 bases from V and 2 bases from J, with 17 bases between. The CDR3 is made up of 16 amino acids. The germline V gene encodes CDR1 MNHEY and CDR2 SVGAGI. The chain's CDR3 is CASSYYRGRSTYEQYF. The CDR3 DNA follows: TGTGCCAGCAGTTATTATCGGGGACGGTCGACCTACGAGCAGTACTTC.

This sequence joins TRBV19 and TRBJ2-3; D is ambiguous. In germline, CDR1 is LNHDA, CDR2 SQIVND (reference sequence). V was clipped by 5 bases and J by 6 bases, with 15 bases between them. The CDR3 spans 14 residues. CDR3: CASSPRSWADTQYF. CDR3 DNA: TGTGCCAGTAGTCCTCGATCTTGGGCGGATACGCAGTATTTT.

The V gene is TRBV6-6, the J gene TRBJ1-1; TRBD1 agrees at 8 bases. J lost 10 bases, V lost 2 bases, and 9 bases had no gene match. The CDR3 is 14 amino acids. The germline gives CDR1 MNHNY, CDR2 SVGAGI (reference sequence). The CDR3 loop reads CASSYLRDRTGAFF. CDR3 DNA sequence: TGTGCCAGCAGTTACCTCCGGGACAGGACGGGAGCTTTCTTT.

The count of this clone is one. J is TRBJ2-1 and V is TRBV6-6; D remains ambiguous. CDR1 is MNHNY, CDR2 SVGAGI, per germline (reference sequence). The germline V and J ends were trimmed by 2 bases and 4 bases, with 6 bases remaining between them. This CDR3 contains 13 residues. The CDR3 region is CASSYGVYNEQFF. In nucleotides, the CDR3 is TGTGCCAGCAGTTACGGGGTGTACAATGAGCAGTTCTTC.

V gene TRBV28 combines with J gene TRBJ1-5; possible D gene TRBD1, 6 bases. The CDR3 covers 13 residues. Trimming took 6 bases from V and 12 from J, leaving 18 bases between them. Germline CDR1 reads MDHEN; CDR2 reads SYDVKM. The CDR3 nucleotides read TGTGCCAGCAGCCCCACTCAGGGGTGGCTCCAGCATTTT. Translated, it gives CASSPTQGWLQHF.

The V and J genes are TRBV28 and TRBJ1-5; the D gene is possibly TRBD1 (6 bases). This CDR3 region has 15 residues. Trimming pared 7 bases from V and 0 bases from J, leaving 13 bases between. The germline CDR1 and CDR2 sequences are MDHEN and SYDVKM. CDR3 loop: CASNAGHYSNQPQHF. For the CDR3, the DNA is TGTGCCAGCAATGCGGGACATTATAGCAATCAGCCCCAGCATTTT.

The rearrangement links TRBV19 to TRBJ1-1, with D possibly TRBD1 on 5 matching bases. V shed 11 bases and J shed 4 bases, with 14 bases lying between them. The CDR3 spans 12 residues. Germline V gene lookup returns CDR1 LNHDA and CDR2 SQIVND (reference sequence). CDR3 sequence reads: CASTRASTEAFF. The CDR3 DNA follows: TGTGCCTCTACCAGGGCTTCCACTGAAGCTTTCTTT.

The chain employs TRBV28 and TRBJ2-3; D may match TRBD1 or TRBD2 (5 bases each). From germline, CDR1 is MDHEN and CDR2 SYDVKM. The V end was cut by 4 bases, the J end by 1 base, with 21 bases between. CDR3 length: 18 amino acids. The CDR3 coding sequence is TGTGCCAGCAGTTCCTCCCAGGGAAAACTAGTCGGCACAGATACGCAGTATTTT. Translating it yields CASSSSQGKLVGTDTQYF.

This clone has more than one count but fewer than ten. Here the CDR3 reads CASSEPTGVGTEAFF. The CDR3 region has the DNA TGTGCCAGCAGTGAACCGACAGGGGTTGGCACTGAAGCTTTCTTT. The chain combines TRBV6-1 with TRBJ1-1, with 8 bases identical to TRBD1. The junction had 6 bases not matched to a gene; V was cut back by 2 bases and J by 4 bases. Germline V gene data show CDR1 as MNHNS and CDR2 as SASEGT. The CDR3 sequence is 15 residues long.

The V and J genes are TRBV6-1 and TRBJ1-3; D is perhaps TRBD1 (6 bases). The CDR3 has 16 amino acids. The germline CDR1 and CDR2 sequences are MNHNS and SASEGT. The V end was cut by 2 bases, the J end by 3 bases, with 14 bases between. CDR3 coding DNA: TGTGCCAGCAGTGAATTTCAGGGGCAATTTGGAAACACCATATATTTT. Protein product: CASSEFQGQFGNTIYF.

This CDR3 reads CASSKYGRSYNEKLFF. The CDR3 nucleotides read TGTGCCAGCAGTAAATACGGCAGGTCCTATAATGAAAAACTGTTTTTT. The V gene is TRBV28, the J gene TRBJ1-4, with no clear D. The germline gives CDR1 MDHEN, CDR2 SYDVKM. The CDR3 sequence is 16 residues long. V lost 5 bases, J lost 4 bases, and 17 bases lay in between.

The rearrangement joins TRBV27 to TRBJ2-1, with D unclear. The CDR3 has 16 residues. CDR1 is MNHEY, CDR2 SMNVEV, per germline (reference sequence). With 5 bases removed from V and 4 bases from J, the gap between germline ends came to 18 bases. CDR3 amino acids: CASSPGGTPHYNEQFF. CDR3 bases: TGTGCCAGCAGTCCCGGTGGAACTCCACATTACAATGAGCAGTTCTTC.

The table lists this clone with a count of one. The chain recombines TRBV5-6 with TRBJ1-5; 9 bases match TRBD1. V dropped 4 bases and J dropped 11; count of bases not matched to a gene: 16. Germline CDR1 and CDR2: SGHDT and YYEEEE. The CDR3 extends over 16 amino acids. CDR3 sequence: CASSASVGQGIIAQHF. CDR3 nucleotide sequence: TGTGCCAGCAGCGCTTCGGTAGGACAGGGGATAATAGCCCAGCATTTT. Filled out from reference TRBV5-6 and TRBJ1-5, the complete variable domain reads DAGVTQSPTHLIKTRGQQVTLRCSPKSGHDTVSWYQQALGQGPQFIFQYYEEEERQRGNFPDRFSGHQFPNYSSELNVNALLLGDSALYLCASSASVGQGIIAQHFGDGTRLSIL.

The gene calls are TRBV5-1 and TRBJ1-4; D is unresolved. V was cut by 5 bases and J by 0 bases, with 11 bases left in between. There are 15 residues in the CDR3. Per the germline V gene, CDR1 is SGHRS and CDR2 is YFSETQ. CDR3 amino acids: CASSTRSATNEKLFF. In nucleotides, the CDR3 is TGCGCCAGCAGTACTCGGAGCGCAACTAATGAAAAACTGTTTTTT.

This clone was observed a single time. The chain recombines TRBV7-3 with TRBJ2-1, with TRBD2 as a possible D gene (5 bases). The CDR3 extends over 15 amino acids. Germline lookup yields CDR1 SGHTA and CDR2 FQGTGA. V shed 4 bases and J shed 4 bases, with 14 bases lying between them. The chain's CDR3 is CASSSTGNSYNEQFF. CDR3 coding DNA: TGTGCCAGCAGCTCGACCGGGAACTCGTACAATGAGCAGTTCTTC.

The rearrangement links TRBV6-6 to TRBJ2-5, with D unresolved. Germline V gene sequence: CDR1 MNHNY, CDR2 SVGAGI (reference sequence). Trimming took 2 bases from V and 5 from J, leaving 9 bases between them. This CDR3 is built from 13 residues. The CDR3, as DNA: TGTGCCAGCAGTTACCATCCTGACGAGACCCAGTACTTC. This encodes CASSYHPDETQYF.